This note documents a single T cell receptor (beta chain) sequence. Its antigen target is currently unknown. Library construction relied on 5' RACE. For each TCR library, around 3,500 ng of total RNA was used. For each sample, cDNA synthesis with SMARTScribe reverse transcriptase was split into eight separate reactions. During cDNA synthesis, template switching introduced unique molecular identifiers that contained a 6-nucleotide sample barcode. Amplification of TCRalpha and TCRbeta cDNA involved two nested PCRs of roughly 17 and 9 cycles, and each PCR was followed by bead purification. Before amplification, the cDNA was treated with uracil DNA-glycosylase and purified using the QIAquick PCR purification kit. The second PCR added Illumina TruSeq-compatible adapters along with sample-specific barcodes. TapeStation and Qubit were used to check library quality and concentration, and 5 ng of each library was pooled. Pooled libraries were sequenced on an Illumina HiSeq2500 single-index Rapid Run with 2 x 100 bp reads and custom sequencing primers. Regarding the original processing steps: UMI-based consensus assembly with MiGEC version 1.2.6 was used to correct PCR and sequencing errors. MiXCR version 2.1.1 was used for V(D)J alignment, clonotype assembly and CDR3 extraction. Gene usage, clonotype sharing and MAIT/NKT TCR abundance were normalised by analysing the top 1000, 10 000 and 20 000 clonotypes per sample. After downsampling to 27 000 UMIs, diversity was calculated as the inverse Simpson index using the vegan R package. Paired Mann-Whitney U tests were applied to discordant twin pairs, with Benjamini-Hochberg correction for multiple testing. Each CDR3 protein sequence appears as one entry after TCRdb reprocessed the reads, and no DNA is included. TCRdb's processing, not the authors' own work, is the source of the V and J calls. The table for this sample shows 200,000 to 250,000 distinct CDR3 sequences. The ten largest clones capture roughly 7.7% of the sample.

Taken from cysteine to phenylalanine, the CDR3 has 14 residues. No DNA appears here. According to the germline V gene, CDR1 reads SGHRS and CDR2 reads YFSETQ. From each donor, an approximately 2.4 ml peripheral blood sample was collected into PAXgene tubes and kept at -80 degrees C. Total RNA was isolated from whole blood with the PAXgene blood miRNA kit on an automated QIAcube, without T cell sorting. Peripheral blood from monozygotic twin pairs who were concordant or discordant for inflammatory bowel disease underwent deep TCRalpha and TCRbeta repertoire profiling using unique molecular barcoding. Smoking habits were recorded for all twin pairs, and individuals were classified as current, former or never smokers. The sample belongs to a study of monozygotic twins with inflammatory bowel disease (dated by TCRdb to the late 2010s). Notes on the research overall: A total of some 28 monozygotic twin pairs were included in the full study, comprising nine German pairs (four IBD-concordant, five IBD-discordant) and 19 IBD-discordant Danish pairs. Disease-associated traits were sought mainly through comparisons between IBD patients and their genetically identical healthy co-twins within discordant pairs. Each individual had, on average, about 151 000 unique TCRalpha sequences and 181 000 unique TCRbeta sequences available for analysis.

Results the study describes overall, beyond this receptor: The analysis was unable to tell apart different T cell subtypes. Measured by the inverse Simpson index, TCRbeta repertoire diversity was lower in IBD patients than in their healthy co-twins. Compared with healthy twins, IBD patients shared fewer clonotypes with other individuals, and the difference was most pronounced in patients with signs of disease activity. Because patients were on differing immunosuppressive treatments, the repertoires may have picked up extra background noise and inter-individual variability. No single strong signal or clonotype linked to IBD turned up in the results, so the idea that one exists was not supported. Repertoire similarity did not differ between concordant and discordant twins, which could be due to limited statistical power.

This clonotype was sampled from a human donor with ulcerative colitis or Crohn's disease, or a healthy co-twin of an affected twin (not recorded which). The chain was built from TRBV5-1 and TRBJ2-3; checking the TCRdb D call of TRBD2 is not possible without DNA. The source material was blood. For the CDR3, the sequence is CASSLGQDSSAQYF.